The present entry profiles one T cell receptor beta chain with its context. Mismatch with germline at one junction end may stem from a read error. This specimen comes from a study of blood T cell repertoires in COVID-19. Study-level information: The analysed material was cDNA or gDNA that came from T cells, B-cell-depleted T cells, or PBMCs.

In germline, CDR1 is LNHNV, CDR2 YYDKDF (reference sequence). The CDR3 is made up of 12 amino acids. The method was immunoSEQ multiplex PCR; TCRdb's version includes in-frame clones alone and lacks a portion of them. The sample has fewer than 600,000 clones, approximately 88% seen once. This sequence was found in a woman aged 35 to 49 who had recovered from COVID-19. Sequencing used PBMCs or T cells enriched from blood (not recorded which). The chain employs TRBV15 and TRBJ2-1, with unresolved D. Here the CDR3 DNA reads TGTGCCACCAGCCCAACTTTCAATGAGCAATTCTTC. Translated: CATSPTFNEQFF.